This T cell receptor (beta chain) was captured by sequencing in a study of T cells expressing NK-cell markers (dated by TCRdb to 2020 to 2021). Regarding the research as a whole: TCR beta-chain repertoires were profiled in sorted CD3+CD56+NKG2C+, CD3+CD56+NKG2C- and CD3+CD56-NKG2C+ T-cell subsets from fewer than 10 donors. Randomly selected healthy volunteers, three men and five women, were used as the eight sequenced donors. Illumina HiSeq 2000/2500, MiSeq or NextSeq was used to sequence libraries as 2 x 150 bp reads. Of the eight sequenced donors, seven were found to be HCMV-seropositive and one was found to be HCMV-seronegative. Overall results and qualifications from the work: Whether the expanded NKG2C-expressing T cell clones were specific for HCMV antigens remained unclear. In roughly 6 donors, the dominant CD3+CD56+NKG2C+ clonotypes were found to rank among the top 10 CD8+ clonotypes and to make up roughly 1.0-7.0% of CD8+ T cells. Those dominant clonotypes were again the most abundant among CD3+CD56-NKG2C+ cells in a handful of donors, at about 28.3-65%.

For sequencing, an Illumina HiSeq 2000 was employed. TCR beta cDNA libraries were made by 5'RACE template switching that added a universal primer site and unique molecular identifiers. cDNA synthesis was primed from the TCR beta constant segment, followed by two successive PCR amplification steps. The source study handled its data this way. MIGEC was used to demultiplex reads and group the reads by UMI, and MiTCR was used to assemble and quantify clonotypes. To exclude erroneous sequences, any TCR cDNA sequence not supported by at least two reads was discarded. The tcR package was used for downstream repertoire analysis, and clonotypes were matched between fractions using CDR3 nucleotide sequence together with V segment. Antigen specificity was annotated against VDJdb with VDJmatch, allowing one amino acid substitution in CDR3. The reads were reprocessed in TCRdb, with one entry per CDR3 protein sequence and no accompanying DNA. V and J calls and clone size were set by TCRdb, not the authors. The data table for this sample lists 450,000 to 600,000 distinct CDR3 sequences. Roughly 3.5% of the sample goes to the ten largest clones.

With regard to this clonotype: Its cognate antigen has yet to be identified.

To determine HCMV serostatus, a commercial ELISA kit was used to detect HCMV-specific IgG in serum. Ficoll density gradient centrifugation was used to isolate peripheral blood mononuclear cells from blood. Sequencing was performed on blood T cells: a sorted CD56 or NKG2C T cell subset, CD4+ or CD8+ T cells, or bulk PBMC T cells (not recorded which). The clonotype comes from a man aged 18 to 30 in good health. Donor details come from another sample of the same person, matched by shared clones.

The CDR3 region: CSPTRGMNTEAFF. Recombination connected TRBV29-1 to TRBJ1-1; TCRdb designates TRBD1, a call that cannot be tested without DNA. Via the germline V gene, CDR1 is SQVTM and CDR2 ANQGSEA. The CDR3 starts with the cysteine, ends with the phenylalanine, and has 13 residues. The record lacks a DNA sequence.